These 19 T cell receptor beta chains came from one sample sequenced in a study of blood T cell repertoires in COVID-19. Generated by immunoSEQ multiplex PCR, the TCRdb table keeps only in-frame clones and is missing some. The sample comprises about 270,000 clones, approximately 86% of which are singletons, and approximately 2.6% rests with the top ten. Specimen: PBMCs or T cells enriched from blood (not recorded which). The receptors derive from a woman between 18 and 29 years old who had recovered from COVID-19.

V and J are TRBV5-8 and TRBJ2-3, with 12 bases fitting TRBD2. V was pared by 5 bases and J by 2 bases, with 15 bases of the junction left unmatched. This CDR3 has 19 amino acids. CDR1 SGHTS and CDR2 YDEGEE come from the germline V gene. The CDR3 region is CASSLHLAGGPSDTDTQYF. The CDR3 DNA is TGTGCCAGCAGTCTCCATCTAGCGGGAGGGCCTTCGGACACAGATACGCAGTATTTT.

The chain recombines TRBV6-5 with TRBJ2-5; TRBD2 matches at 9 bases. Germline V gives CDR1 MNHEY, CDR2 SVGAGI. The CDR3 contains 16 residues. The V and J ends lost 1 base and 5 bases, in that order; junction bases with no gene match: 8. The CDR3 DNA is TGTGCCAGCAGTTACTGGACTAGCGCAGGATTTGAGACCCAGTACTTC. As protein: CASSYWTSAGFETQYF.

The chain joins TRBV19 to TRBJ1-3; D is unresolved. The ends were cut back, 5 bases at V and 4 bases at J, with 6 bases in the middle. There are 12 residues in the CDR3. CDR1 and CDR2 (germline): LNHDA, SQIVND (reference sequence). The CDR3 nucleotides read TGTGCCAGTAGTCCAGGAGGAAACACCATATATTTT. It is translated as CASSPGGNTIYF.

CDR3 amino acids: CASSKSLAVSYEQYF. CDR3 DNA: TGTGCCAGCAGCAAAAGTCTAGCCGTCTCCTACGAGCAGTACTTC. J is TRBJ2-7 and V is TRBV3-1 (or the pseudogene TRBV3-2), with D possibly TRBD2 on 5 matching bases. The CDR3 extends over 15 amino acids. The V and J ends lost 5 bases and 0 bases respectively, with 14 bases between them. From germline, CDR1 is LGHDT and CDR2 YNNKEL (reference sequence).

The rearrangement links TRBV7-2 to TRBJ1-5; tentative D call: TRBD1 (6 bases). CDR3 length: 14 amino acids. V gave up 3 bases and J gave up 6 bases, with 12 bases separating them. CDR1 and CDR2 from the germline V gene are SGHTA and FQGNSA. CDR3 region: CASSFKQGGQPQHF. The CDR3 nucleotides are TGTGCCAGCAGCTTTAAACAGGGCGGTCAGCCCCAGCATTTT.

The chain links TRBV5-1 to TRBJ1-2, with 8 bases identical to TRBD1. Trimming cost V 1 base and J 6 bases; bases outside gene matches: 11. Germline V CDR1 and CDR2: SGHRS, YFSETQ. The CDR3 has 16 residues. The CDR3 region is CASSLTSPTGGHGYTF. In nucleotides, the CDR3 is TGCGCCAGCAGCTTGACCTCTCCCACAGGGGGACATGGCTACACCTTC.

The chain links TRBV10-1 to TRBJ2-7, with 8 bases fitting TRBD2. This CDR3 has 13 amino acids. The germline gives CDR1 WNHNN, CDR2 SYGVQD (reference sequence). Losses at the gene ends were 8 bases for V and 4 bases for J; bases not matched to a gene: 7. The CDR3 coding sequence is TGCGCCAGCTCCGAACAGCGGGGGTACGAGCAGTACTTC. This translates into CASSEQRGYEQYF.

The chain is built from TRBV27 and TRBJ2-3; 10 nucleotides agree with TRBD2. Germline V gene data show CDR1 as MNHEY and CDR2 as SMNVEV (reference sequence). This CDR3 spans 19 amino acids. Trimming cost V 0 bases and J 2 bases; bases outside gene matches: 11. The CDR3 nucleotides read TGTGCCAGCAGTTTATCGAACCTAGCGGGGGTGGCATACACAGATACGCAGTATTTT. It translates to CASSLSNLAGVAYTDTQYF.

The CDR3 nucleotides are TGTGCCTGGAGTGAGACTAGCGGGAGTTTTTACGAGCAGTACTTC. Translating gives CAWSETSGSFYEQYF. The V gene is TRBV30, the J gene TRBJ2-7; 12 bases map to TRBD2. Per the germline V gene, CDR1 is GTSNPN and CDR2 is SVGIG (reference sequence). The length of the CDR3 is 15 residues. V shed 1 base and J 4 bases; nucleotides not matched to a gene: 5.

This chain connects TRBV5-4 to TRBJ2-5; maybe TRBD1 (5 bases). The CDR3 is 15 residues long. Germline values: CDR1 SGHNT, CDR2 YYREEE (reference sequence). Trimming took 1 base from V and 0 from J, leaving 10 bases between them. CDR3 nucleotide sequence: TGTGCCAGCAGCTTGTATGCAGGGTACCAAGAGACCCAGTACTTC. This sequence encodes CASSLYAGYQETQYF.

V is TRBV7-8 and J is TRBJ2-1; 7 bases map to TRBD1. The V segment lost 5 bases and the J segment 4 bases; nucleotides outside the gene matches: 8. Germline loops: CDR1 SGHVS, CDR2 FQNEAQ. The CDR3 is made up of 15 amino acids. CDR3 bases: TGTGCCAGCAGCCCCCGGGACAGAGTTTACAATGAGCAGTTCTTC. It specifies CASSPRDRVYNEQFF.

This clone was counted a few times. CDR3 sequence (DNA): TGTGCCAGCAGCGTATCCACAGGTGAAAAACTGTTTTTT. As protein: CASSVSTGEKLFF. This chain links TRBV9 with TRBJ1-4, with D possibly matching TRBD1 (5 bases). V lost 1 base, J lost 7 bases, and 8 bases lay in between. Germline CDR1 is SGDLS and CDR2 is YYNGEE. This CDR3 comprises 13 residues.

V gene TRBV29-1 combines with J gene TRBJ2-1; either TRBD1 or TRBD2 may supply D (5 bases each). V lost 7 bases, J lost 7 bases, and 20 bases lay in between. CDR3 size: 14 residues. CDR1 and CDR2 from the germline V gene are SQVTM and ANQGSEA. CDR3 sequence: CSARGAPSLNEQFF. CDR3 DNA sequence: TGCAGCGCGAGGGGCGCCCCCAGTTTAAATGAGCAGTTCTTC.

The chain joins TRBV20-1 to TRBJ1-5, with a tentative D call TRBD1 (5 bases). Trimming took 3 bases from V and 4 from J, leaving 10 bases between them. Germline-derived CDR1 and CDR2 are DFQATT and SNEGSKA (reference sequence). The CDR3 totals 13 residues. The CDR3 region has the DNA TGCAGTGCTAGTACGACAGAGAATCAGCCCCAGCATTTT. It yields the protein CSASTTENQPQHF.

This clone was counted between two and nine times. V gene TRBV19 combines with J gene TRBJ1-1; a weak D match, TRBD1 (6 bases). The CDR3 is 13 amino acids. V was clipped by 4 bases and J by 8 bases, with 14 bases between them. The germline V gene encodes CDR1 LNHDA and CDR2 SQIVND (reference sequence). CDR3 sequence reads: CASSTFGQLEAFF. The CDR3 nucleotides read TGTGCCAGTAGTACTTTCGGACAGCTAGAAGCTTTCTTT.

This rearrangement joins TRBV27 to TRBJ1-2; possible D gene TRBD1, 6 bases. From germline, CDR1 is MNHEY and CDR2 SMNVEV (reference sequence). Trimming took 6 bases from V and 4 from J, leaving 21 bases between them. The CDR3 consists of 16 residues. The CDR3 reads CASRGGGGVDFYGYTF. In nucleotides, the CDR3 is TGTGCCAGCAGAGGGGGTGGGGGGGTGGATTTCTATGGCTACACCTTC.

This chain joins TRBV4-3 and TRBJ1-2, with D possibly being TRBD1 (5 bases). Germline V gene sequence: CDR1 LGHNA, CDR2 YSLEER. The CDR3 extends over 13 amino acids. Trimming took off 0 bases at V and 13 bases at J, with 15 bases between the two ends. The CDR3 loop is CASSQDRPGLRTF. The CDR3 region has the DNA TGCGCCAGCAGCCAAGATAGACCAGGGCTCCGCACCTTC.

This chain links TRBV2 with TRBJ1-5; D possibly corresponds to TRBD1 (6 bases). Germline values: CDR1 SNHLY, CDR2 FYNNEI. The CDR3 is 13 residues long. V lost 5 bases and J 6 bases, leaving 11 bases between the germline ends. CDR3 nucleotides: TGTGCCAGCAGTACAGGGTGGAGTCAGCCCCAGCATTTT. It encodes CASSTGWSQPQHF.

This chain links TRBV9 with TRBJ1-3; 7 bases match TRBD1. Trimming cost V 7 bases and J 2 bases; bases outside gene matches: 6. This CDR3 is 14 amino acids long. CDR1 and CDR2 (germline): SGDLS, YYNGEE. CDR3 loop: CASAQQGTGNTIYF. In DNA form, the CDR3 reads TGTGCCAGCGCCCAACAGGGGACTGGAAACACCATATATTTT.